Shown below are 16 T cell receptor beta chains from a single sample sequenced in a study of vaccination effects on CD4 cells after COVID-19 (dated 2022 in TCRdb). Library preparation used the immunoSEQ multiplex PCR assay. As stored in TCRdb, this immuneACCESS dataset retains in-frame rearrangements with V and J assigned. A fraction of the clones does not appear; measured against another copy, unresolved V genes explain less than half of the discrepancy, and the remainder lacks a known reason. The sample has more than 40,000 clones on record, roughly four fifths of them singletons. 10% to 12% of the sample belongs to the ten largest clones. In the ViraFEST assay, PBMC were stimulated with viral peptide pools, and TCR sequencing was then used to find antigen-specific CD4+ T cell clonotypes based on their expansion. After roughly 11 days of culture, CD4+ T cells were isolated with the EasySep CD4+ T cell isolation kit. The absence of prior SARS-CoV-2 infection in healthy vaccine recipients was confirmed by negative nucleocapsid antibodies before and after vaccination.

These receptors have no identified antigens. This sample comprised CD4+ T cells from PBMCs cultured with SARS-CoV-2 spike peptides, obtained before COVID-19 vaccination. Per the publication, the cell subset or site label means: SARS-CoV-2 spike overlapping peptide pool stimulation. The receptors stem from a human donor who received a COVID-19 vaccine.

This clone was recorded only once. The CDR3 region is CASSVRVGYEQYV. The DNA of the CDR3 is TGTGCCAGCAGTGTCCGGGTCGGCTACGAGCAGTACGTC. The chain is built from TRBV28 and TRBJ2-7; D is unclear. Germline V gives CDR1 MDHEN, CDR2 SYDVKM. Trimming took off 5 bases at V and 3 bases at J, with 11 bases between the two ends. The CDR3 runs 13 residues.

The CDR3 sequence is CASSRTANTEAFF. In nucleotides, the CDR3 is TGTGCCAGCAGTCGGACAGCGAACACTGAAGCTTTCTTT. This chain joins TRBV6-2 or TRBV6-3 and TRBJ1-1; perhaps TRBD1 as D (6 bases). Germline V gene sequence: CDR1 MNHEY, CDR2 SVGEGT. CDR3 size: 13 residues. V was trimmed by 5 bases and J by 1 base, leaving 8 bases between them.

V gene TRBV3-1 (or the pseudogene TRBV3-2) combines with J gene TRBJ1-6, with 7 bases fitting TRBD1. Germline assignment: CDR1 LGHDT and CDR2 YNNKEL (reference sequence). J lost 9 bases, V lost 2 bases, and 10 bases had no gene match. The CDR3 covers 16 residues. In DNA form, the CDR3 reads TGTGCCAGCAGCCAAAAGGCGACAGGGATCGGTTCACCCCTCCACTTT. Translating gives CASSQKATGIGSPLHF.

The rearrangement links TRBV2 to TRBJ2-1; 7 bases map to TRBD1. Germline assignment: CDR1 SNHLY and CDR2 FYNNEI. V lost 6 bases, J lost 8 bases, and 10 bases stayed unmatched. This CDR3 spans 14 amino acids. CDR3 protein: CASRGQVLSDEQFF. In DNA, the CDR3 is TGTGCCAGCAGAGGACAGGTCCTGTCCGATGAGCAGTTCTTC.

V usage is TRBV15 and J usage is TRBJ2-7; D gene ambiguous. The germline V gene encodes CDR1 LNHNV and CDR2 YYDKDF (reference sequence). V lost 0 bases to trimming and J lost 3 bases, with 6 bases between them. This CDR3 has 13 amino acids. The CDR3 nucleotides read TGTGCCACCAGCAGAGAATTGGGCTACGAGCAGTACGTC. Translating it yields CATSRELGYEQYV.

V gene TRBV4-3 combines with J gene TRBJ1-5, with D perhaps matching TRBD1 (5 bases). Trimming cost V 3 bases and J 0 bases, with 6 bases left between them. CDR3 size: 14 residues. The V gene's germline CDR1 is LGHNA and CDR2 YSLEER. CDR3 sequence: CASSHDSSNQPQHF. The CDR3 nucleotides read TGCGCCAGCAGCCATGACAGTAGCAATCAGCCCCAGCATTTT.

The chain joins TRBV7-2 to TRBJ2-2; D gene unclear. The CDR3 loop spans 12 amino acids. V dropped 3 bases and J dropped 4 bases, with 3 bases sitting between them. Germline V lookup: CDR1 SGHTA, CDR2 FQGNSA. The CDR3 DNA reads TGTGCCAGCAGCTTTGTCACCGGGGAGCTGTTTTTT. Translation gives CASSFVTGELFF.

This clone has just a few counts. The CDR3 coding sequence is TGTGCCAGCAGTTACGCGGGACGGAACTCCTACGAGCAGTACGTC. It specifies CASSYAGRNSYEQYV. This chain joins TRBV6-2 or TRBV6-3 and TRBJ2-7; D possibly corresponds to TRBD2 (6 bases). Trimming cost V 2 bases and J 0 bases, with 11 bases left between them. Germline V lookup: CDR1 MNHEY, CDR2 SVGEGT. The CDR3 runs to 15 residues.

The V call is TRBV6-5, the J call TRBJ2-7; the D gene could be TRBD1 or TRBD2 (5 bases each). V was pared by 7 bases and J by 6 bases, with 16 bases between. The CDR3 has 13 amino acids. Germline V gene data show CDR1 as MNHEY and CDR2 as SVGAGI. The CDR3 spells CASMGPGSREQYV. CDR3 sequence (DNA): TGTGCCAGCATGGGGCCAGGGAGTCGCGAGCAGTACGTC.

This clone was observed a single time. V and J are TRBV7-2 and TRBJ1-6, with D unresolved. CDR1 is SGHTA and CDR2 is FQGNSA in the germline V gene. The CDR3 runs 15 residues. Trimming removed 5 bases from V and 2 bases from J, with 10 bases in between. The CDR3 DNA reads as TGTGCCAGCAGCCCCCAGAGGACCTATAATTCACCCCTCCACTTT. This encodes CASSPQRTYNSPLHF. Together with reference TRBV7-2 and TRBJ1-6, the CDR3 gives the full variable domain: GAGVSQSPSNKVTEKGKDVELRCDPISGHTALYWYRQSLGQGLEFLIYFQGNSAPDKSGLPSDRFSAERTGGSVSTLTIQRTQQEDSAVYLCASSPQRTYNSPLHFGNGTRLTVT.

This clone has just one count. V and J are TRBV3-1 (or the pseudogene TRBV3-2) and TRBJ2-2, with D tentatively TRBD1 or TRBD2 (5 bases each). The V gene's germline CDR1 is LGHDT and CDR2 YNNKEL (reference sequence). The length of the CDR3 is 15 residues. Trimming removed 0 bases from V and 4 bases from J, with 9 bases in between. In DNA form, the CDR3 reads TGTGCCAGCAGCCAAGACTGGGGGACCACCGGGGAGCTGTTTTTT. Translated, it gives CASSQDWGTTGELFF.

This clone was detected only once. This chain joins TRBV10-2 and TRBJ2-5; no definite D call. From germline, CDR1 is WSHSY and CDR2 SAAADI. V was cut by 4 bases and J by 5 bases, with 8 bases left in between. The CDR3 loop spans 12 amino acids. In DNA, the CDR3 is TGCGCCAGCAGTGCTGTGAGGGAGACCCAGTACTTC. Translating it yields CASSAVRETQYF.

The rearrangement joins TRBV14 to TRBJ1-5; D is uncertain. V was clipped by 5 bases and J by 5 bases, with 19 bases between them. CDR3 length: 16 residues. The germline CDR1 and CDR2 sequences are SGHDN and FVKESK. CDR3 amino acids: CASSATPGSSYQPQHF. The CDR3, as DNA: TGTGCCAGCAGCGCCACACCGGGAAGCTCTTATCAGCCCCAGCATTTT.

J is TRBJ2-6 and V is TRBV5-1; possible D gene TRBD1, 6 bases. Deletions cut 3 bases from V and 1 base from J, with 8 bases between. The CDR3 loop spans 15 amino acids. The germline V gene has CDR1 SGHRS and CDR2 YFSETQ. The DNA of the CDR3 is TGCGCCAGCAGCTGGACAGCGTCTGGGGCCAACGTCCTGACTTTC. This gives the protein CASSWTASGANVLTF.

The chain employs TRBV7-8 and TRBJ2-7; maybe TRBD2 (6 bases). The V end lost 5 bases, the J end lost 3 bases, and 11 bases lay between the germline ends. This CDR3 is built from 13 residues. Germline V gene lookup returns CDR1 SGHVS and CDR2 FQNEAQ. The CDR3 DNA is TGTGCCAGCAGCCAGGGACTTAACTACGAGCAGTACGTC. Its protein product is CASSQGLNYEQYV.

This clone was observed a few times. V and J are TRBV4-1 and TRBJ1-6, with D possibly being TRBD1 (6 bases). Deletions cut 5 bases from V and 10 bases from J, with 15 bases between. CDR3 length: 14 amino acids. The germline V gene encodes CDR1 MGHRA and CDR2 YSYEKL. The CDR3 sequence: CASSERRGESPLHF. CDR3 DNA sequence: TGCGCCAGCAGCGAAAGGAGGGGGGAGTCACCCCTCCACTTT.